This record concerns one T cell receptor (beta chain) sequence. What it binds is unknown. A much larger clone differs by one base, so this may be a read error. This CDR3 is built from 13 residues. V dropped 6 bases and J dropped 7 bases, with 15 bases sitting between them. Germline assignment: CDR1 MNHNS and CDR2 SASEGT. The authors amplified TCR beta CDR3 regions from RNA transcripts. The authors performed first-round RT-PCR with HTBI primers and then a second-round multiplex PCR. Each CDR3 protein is one row after TCRdb ran MiXCR on the multiplex PCR reads. Among 350,000 to 450,000 distinct CDR3 sequences, roughly 21% were seen once, and the ten largest hold roughly 3%. Patients were diagnosed from clinical symptoms, serum thyroxine, TRAb, thyroid ultrasound and orbital computed tomography. The data were obtained in a study of Graves' ophthalmopathy and Graves' hyperthyroidism. Points from the study as a whole: Sensitivity of around 67% and specificity of 72.22% were achieved by the model that predicted ophthalmopathy progression. Using a 13-signature model, the authors split ophthalmopathy from stable hyperthyroidism, with 85% to 90% sensitivity and around 76% specificity.

This chain links TRBV6-1 with TRBJ1-1, with TRBD1 as a possible D gene (5 bases). This receptor was identified in a woman aged 18-35 years with stable Graves' hyperthyroidism. Sequencing used peripheral blood. DNA for the CDR3: TGTGCCAGCAGGCTTAGGGGCCCCGTTGAAGCTTTCTTT. Translation: CASRLRGPVEAFF.